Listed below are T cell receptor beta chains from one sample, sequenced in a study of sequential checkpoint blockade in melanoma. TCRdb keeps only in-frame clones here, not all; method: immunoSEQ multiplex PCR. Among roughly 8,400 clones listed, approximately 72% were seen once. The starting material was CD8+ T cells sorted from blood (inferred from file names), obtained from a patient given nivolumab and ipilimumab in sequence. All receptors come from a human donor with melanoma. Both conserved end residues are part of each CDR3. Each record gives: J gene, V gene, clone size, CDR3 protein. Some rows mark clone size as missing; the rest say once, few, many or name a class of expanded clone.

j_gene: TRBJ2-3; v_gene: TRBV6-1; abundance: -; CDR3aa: CASTLAGPTDTQYF
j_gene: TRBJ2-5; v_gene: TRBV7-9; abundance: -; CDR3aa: CASSARQGLGKETQYF
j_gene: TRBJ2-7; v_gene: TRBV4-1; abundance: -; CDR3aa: CASSQRETGGFGPEQYF
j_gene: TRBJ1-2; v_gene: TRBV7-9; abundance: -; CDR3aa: CASSLAGEHYGYTF
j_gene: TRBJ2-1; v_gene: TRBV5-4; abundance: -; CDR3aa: CASSLGVAGGEQFF
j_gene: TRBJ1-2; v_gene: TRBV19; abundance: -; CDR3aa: CASNYGPTGNYGYTF
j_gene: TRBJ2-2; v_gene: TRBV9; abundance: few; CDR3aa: CASSVAYRAGELFF
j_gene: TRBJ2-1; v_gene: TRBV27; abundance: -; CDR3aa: CATGPRGVDNEQFF
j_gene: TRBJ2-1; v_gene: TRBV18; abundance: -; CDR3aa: CASSPPTVYNEQFF
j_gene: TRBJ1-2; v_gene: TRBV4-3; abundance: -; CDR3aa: CASSQELGGGGYGYTF
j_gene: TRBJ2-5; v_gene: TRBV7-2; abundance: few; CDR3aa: CASSQDSGSGGETQYF
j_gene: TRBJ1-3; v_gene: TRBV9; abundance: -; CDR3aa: CASSVAGTGKTGNTIYF
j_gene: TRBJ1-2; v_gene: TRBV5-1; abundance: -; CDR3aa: CASSFRTGSSYGYTF
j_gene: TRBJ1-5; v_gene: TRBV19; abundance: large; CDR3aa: CASSIWTGDQPQHF
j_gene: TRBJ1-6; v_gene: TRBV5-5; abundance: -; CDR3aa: CASSLDVIGVNSPLHF
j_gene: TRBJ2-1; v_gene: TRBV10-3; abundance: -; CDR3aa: CAISDLSSGGAGYNEQFF
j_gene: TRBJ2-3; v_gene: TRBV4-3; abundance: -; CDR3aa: CASSQAILAGGGDTQYF
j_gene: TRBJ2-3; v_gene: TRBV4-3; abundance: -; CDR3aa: CASSQDLQGNTQYF
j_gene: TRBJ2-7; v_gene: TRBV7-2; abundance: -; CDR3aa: CASSPYPEGSYEQYF
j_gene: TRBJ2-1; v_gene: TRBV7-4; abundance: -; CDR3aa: CASSPYSSGSYNEQFF
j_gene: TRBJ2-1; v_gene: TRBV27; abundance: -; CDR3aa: CASSFAQGPYNEQFF